This T cell receptor (beta chain) originates from a study of response to subunit inactivated influenza vaccine (dated by TCRdb to 2016 to 2018). Turning to the overall study: To follow how T cells responded to a trivalent subunit inactivated influenza vaccine, the researchers relied on deep quantitative profiling of the T cell receptor repertoire.

As encoded in the germline V gene (reference sequence), CDR1 is DFQATT while CDR2 is SNEGSKA. Measured from the cysteine to the phenylalanine, the CDR3 is 17 residues long. The kept DNA is CDR3 alone, 51 bases in frame from the first base. V is pruned by 1 base and J by 4 bases, leaving 12 bases of the junction without a gene match. Study-wide conclusions, independent of this receptor: The authors suggested that each seasonal influenza vaccination may recruit only a limited number of new T cells.

Worth noting for this clonotype: Its antigen specificity is not known. Qualities for individual bases were not recorded, and no much larger clone is one base off.

Library preparation was by RT-PCR. TCRdb records Illumina HiSeq 2500 as the sequencer. TCRdb handled the public reads itself, with Q25 trimming in fastp and clone calling in MiXCR, and kept productive beta chains. CDR3 protein duplicates are merged, each entry listing the most common genes and DNA. Present in this sample are roughly 570,000 distinct CDR3 sequences, 12% to 15% of which were seen just once. The ten top clones hold over 8.5% of the sample. This sequence originates from a man aged 50-60 years who received an inactivated influenza vaccine. Donor details come from another sample of the same person, matched by shared clones. This specimen consisted of PBMCs from blood, obtained 12 days after vaccination. Recombination linked TRBV20-1 to TRBJ2-3; TRBD2 aligns with 9 central bases. CDR3 sequence: CSARVLRGLAAADTQYF. The DNA sequence reads TGCAGTGCTAGAGTCCTCCGGGGACTAGCCGCGGCAGATACGCAGTATTTT.